This record looks at one T cell receptor (beta chain) sequence and its context. The data are from a study of blood T cell repertoires in COVID-19. Overall study context: Material from acute and convalescent COVID-19 was sourced from the United States, Italy and Spain. PBMCs, B-cell-depleted T cells, or T cells were the source of the cDNA or gDNA that made up the material.

Seattle-derived patients entered the study during active infection and were followed longitudinally. Original analysis: Reference gene primer amplification gave estimated nucleated cell counts. Produced via immunoSEQ multiplex PCR; TCRdb's table is partial and in-frame only. That table gives V, J and clone size, and the DNA gave D and trimming. The sample consists of about 170,000 clones, around 87% of them appearing once. Looked up from germline, CDR1 is SGHRS and CDR2 is YFSETQ. Trimming left V 0 bases short and J 1 base short, with 11 bases between. CDR3 length: 15 amino acids. V usage is TRBV5-1 and J usage is TRBJ2-7; D not resolved. The sequenced sample consisted of peripheral blood. This TCR was recovered from a woman of 80 years or more with COVID-19, enrolled during active disease. The CDR3 loop reads CASSLAASESYEQYF. CDR3 sequence (DNA): TGCGCCAGCAGCTTGGCTGCATCGGAGTCCTACGAGCAGTACTTC.